Following are 9 T cell receptor beta chains from one sample sequenced in a study of blood T cell repertoires in COVID-19. Profiled with immunoSEQ multiplex PCR; TCRdb holds only in-frame clones, not every one. This sample carries 200,000 to 250,000 clones, 65% to 90% of them seen once, and the ten largest clones take roughly 3.8%. The sample was PBMCs or T cells enriched from blood (not recorded which). The receptors originated from a woman aged 35 to 49 with acute COVID-19.

The V gene is TRBV11-3, the J gene TRBJ2-7, with D maybe TRBD2 (5 bases). This CDR3 contains 14 residues. Trimming removed 5 bases at V and 5 bases at J, with 16 bases between. The V gene's germline CDR1 is SGHNT and CDR2 YENEEA. The CDR3 here is CASSATPTRNEQYF. The CDR3 DNA reads TGTGCCAGCAGCGCCACACCAACTAGAAACGAGCAGTACTTC.

V usage is TRBV12-5 and J usage is TRBJ2-5; D remains unclear. The germline V and J ends were trimmed by 1 base and 5 bases, with 8 bases remaining between them. Germline V gene lookup returns CDR1 LGHNT and CDR2 FRNRAP. The CDR3 totals 13 residues. CDR3 DNA: TGTGCTAGTGGTTTGGAGCCTAGGGAGACCCAGTACTTC. Translated: CASGLEPRETQYF.

The rearrangement uses TRBV27 and TRBJ1-1; D is uncertain. CDR3 length: 13 amino acids. Germline V gives CDR1 MNHEY, CDR2 SMNVEV (reference sequence). Trimming left V 6 bases short and J 4 bases short, with 12 bases between. CDR3 in amino acids: CASRNMEFTEAFF. The CDR3 DNA reads TGTGCCAGCAGAAACATGGAGTTCACTGAAGCTTTCTTT.

The genes are TRBV6-6 and TRBJ1-3; D remains ambiguous. The CDR3 consists of 14 residues. Trimming shortened V by 2 bases and J by 4 bases, and 9 bases separated the two germline ends. The germline V gene has CDR1 MNHNY and CDR2 SVGAGI (reference sequence). CDR3 region: CASSYEGLGNTIYF. The CDR3 DNA sequence: TGTGCCAGCAGTTACGAGGGTCTGGGAAACACCATATATTTT.

The genes are TRBV18 and TRBJ2-1; D not resolved. This CDR3 is built from 13 residues. V lost 2 bases, J lost 6 bases, and 8 bases lay in between. CDR1 and CDR2 (germline): KGHSH, LQKENI. The CDR3 DNA follows: TGTGCCAGCTCACCAGCCAGGCCCAATGAGCAGTTCTTC. This sequence encodes CASSPARPNEQFF.

This chain uses TRBV7-9 with TRBJ2-3; D gene ambiguous. V was shortened by 6 bases and J by 0 bases, with 13 bases between the two germline ends. Germline-derived CDR1 and CDR2 are SEHNR and FQNEAQ (reference sequence). This CDR3 region has 15 residues. The chain's CDR3 is CASRLSQASTDTQYF. CDR3 DNA sequence: TGTGCCAGCAGATTGTCCCAGGCTAGCACAGATACGCAGTATTTT.

The chain is built from TRBV7-2 and TRBJ1-5; 11 positions match TRBD1. The junction had 3 bases not matched to a gene; V was cut back by 4 bases and J by 1 base. This CDR3 has 16 residues. Germline assignment: CDR1 SGHTA and CDR2 FQGNSA. CDR3 nucleotide sequence: TGTGCCAGCAGCTCGGACAGGGGGCTCAGCAATCAGCCCCAGCATTTT. Encoded protein: CASSSDRGLSNQPQHF.

The chain joins TRBV6-2 or TRBV6-3 to TRBJ2-5; TRBD2 aligns across 9 bases. The CDR3 runs to 15 residues. The J segment lost 3 bases and the V segment lost 3 bases, leaving 5 bases of the junction unmatched. Germline CDR1 reads MNHEY; CDR2 reads SVGEGT. CDR3 loop: CASSYTASGEETQYF. Here the CDR3 DNA reads TGTGCCAGCAGTTATACTGCTAGCGGGGAAGAGACCCAGTACTTC.

The CDR3 sequence is CASSQAGTGSEKLFF. The DNA of the CDR3 is TGTGCCAGCAGCCAAGCCGGGACAGGGAGTGAAAAACTGTTTTTT. The rearrangement uses TRBV4-2 and TRBJ1-4, with 9 bases identical to TRBD1. The CDR3 consists of 15 residues. Germline assignment: CDR1 LGHNA and CDR2 YNFKEQ. With V trimmed by 1 base and J by 7 bases, 4 bases remained unmatched.